The clone carrying this T cell receptor (beta chain) has a count of ten or more. Trimming pared 7 bases from V and 2 bases from J, leaving 5 bases between. Germline assignment: CDR1 MNHNS and CDR2 SASEGT. This CDR3 is 11 amino acids long. Starting from genomic DNA, TCR beta CDR3 was amplified through two-round multiplex PCR. Round-one PCR had primers specific to each TRBV and TRBJ gene. TCRdb independently ran MiXCR on the multiplex PCR reads; one entry per CDR3 protein. In the table there are around 26,000 distinct CDR3 sequences, about 45% of which are singletons. This sample was taken from a study of prognosis after radiotherapy for stage I lung cancer.

V usage is TRBV6-1 and J usage is TRBJ2-5; no clear D. Sequenced material: PBMCs, taken before or after stereotactic body radiation therapy (not recorded which). This receptor was obtained from a donor aged 50 or older with non-small cell lung cancer. CDR3 coding DNA: TGTGCCAGCATGAGGCAAGAGACCCAGTACTTC. It is translated as CASMRQETQYF.